Presented here are 25 T cell receptor beta chains from one specimen sequenced in a study of neoadjuvant nivolumab and ipilimumab in lung cancer. The protocol was immunoSEQ multiplex PCR, while the TCRdb copy is restricted to in-frame clones and leaves out a portion. The sample lists 15,000 to 20,000 clones, around 69% occurring once. This specimen consisted of tumor tissue, obtained after neoadjuvant nivolumab, alone or with ipilimumab, at or shortly before surgery. The receptors were gathered from an adult with non-small cell lung cancer.

CDR3 protein: CASSLLGGQLDTGELFF. In DNA form, the CDR3 reads TGCGCCAGCAGCTTGCTAGGGGGACAGTTAGACACCGGGGAGCTGTTTTTT. The V call is TRBV5-1, the J call TRBJ2-2; TRBD1 matches at 7 bases. V dropped 1 base and J dropped 3; count of bases not matched to a gene: 9. This CDR3 spans 17 amino acids. The germline V gene encodes CDR1 SGHRS and CDR2 YFSETQ. Variable domain in full (rest from reference TRBV5-1 and TRBJ2-2): KAGVTQTPRYLIKTRGQQVTLSCSPISGHRSVSWYQQTPGQGLQFLFEYFSETQRNKGNFPGRFSGRQFSNSRSEMNVSTLELGDSALYLCASSLLGGQLDTGELFFGEGSRLTVL.

The V and J genes are TRBV19 and TRBJ2-5, with 12 bases identical to TRBD2. V was clipped by 6 bases and J by 2 bases; unmatched bases: 4. Germline assignment: CDR1 LNHDA and CDR2 SQIVND (reference sequence). CDR3 length: 15 amino acids. The CDR3 here is CASSPTSGGQETQYF. In nucleotides, the CDR3 is TGTGCCAGTAGCCCCACTAGCGGGGGGCAAGAGACCCAGTACTTC.

CDR3 residues: CASSYGLAGDTQYF. The CDR3 nucleotides are TGTGCCAGCAGTTACGGACTAGCAGGCGATACGCAGTATTTT. J is TRBJ2-3 and V is TRBV6-6, with 8 bases identical to TRBD2. The CDR3 is 14 amino acids. The V gene end was trimmed by 2 bases and the J gene end by 6 bases; junction bases not matched to a gene: 4. Germline V gene data show CDR1 as MNHNY and CDR2 as SVGAGI (reference sequence).

By its share, this clone is medium-sized. This chain uses TRBV7-2 with TRBJ1-6, with TRBD1 as a possible D gene (5 bases). Trimming removed 5 bases from V and 9 bases from J, with 11 bases in between. Germline assignment: CDR1 SGHTA and CDR2 FQGNSA. This CDR3 has 13 residues. This chain's CDR3 is CASSLNGGSPLHF. The CDR3 bases are TGTGCCAGCAGCCTAAATGGGGGTTCACCCCTCCACTTT.

This clone appeared a single time. The V gene is TRBV19, the J gene TRBJ1-1; D gene uncertain. Germline lookup yields CDR1 LNHDA and CDR2 SQIVND (reference sequence). The CDR3 runs to 13 residues. V was shortened by 9 bases and J by 0 bases, with 11 bases between the two germline ends. The CDR3 region is CASEGRLNTEAFF. DNA of the CDR3: TGTGCCAGCGAAGGACGGTTGAACACTGAAGCTTTCTTT.

This clone has a handful of counts. This chain connects TRBV6-5 to TRBJ1-1; 7 bases fit TRBD1. The CDR3 loop spans 16 amino acids. In germline, CDR1 is MNHEY, CDR2 SVGAGI. V was pared by 0 bases and J by 0 bases, with 4 bases of the junction left unmatched. CDR3 nucleotides: TGTGCCAGCAGTTACTCCACAGGGGCCCTGAACACTGAAGCTTTCTTT. This sequence encodes CASSYSTGALNTEAFF.

This sequence joins TRBV5-6 and TRBJ2-7; 12 bases align to TRBD1. From germline, CDR1 is SGHDT and CDR2 YYEEEE. There are 15 residues in the CDR3. With V trimmed by 2 bases and J by 6 bases, 6 bases remained unmatched. The CDR3 reads CASSFPGTGGAEQYF. CDR3 sequence (DNA): TGTGCCAGCAGCTTCCCCGGGACAGGGGGCGCCGAGCAGTACTTC.

The gene calls are TRBV18 and TRBJ1-2; a weak D match, TRBD1 (5 bases). The CDR3 loop spans 16 amino acids. The germline gives CDR1 KGHSH, CDR2 LQKENI. Between the trimmed V and J ends, which lost 6 bases and 4 bases, there was a span of 21 bases. The CDR3 loop is CASSRVGSGTPYGYTF. The DNA of the CDR3 is TGTGCCAGCTCCCGGGTAGGATCCGGGACCCCCTATGGCTACACCTTC. Combining the CDR3 with reference TRBV18 and TRBJ1-2 gives the whole variable domain NAGVMQNPRHLVRRRGQEARLRCSPMKGHSHVYWYRQLPEEGLKFMVYLQKENIIDESGMPKERFSAEFPKEGPSILRIQQVVRGDSAAYFCASSRVGSGTPYGYTFGSGTRLTVV.

The chain employs TRBV5-6 and TRBJ2-1, with D possibly TRBD1 on 5 matching bases. Per the germline V gene, CDR1 is SGHDT and CDR2 is YYEEEE. The germline V and J ends were trimmed by 0 bases and 8 bases, with 12 bases remaining between them. The CDR3 runs to 14 residues. The CDR3 nucleotides read TGTGCCAGCAGCTTGGATAGGACAATGGATGAGCAGTTCTTC. It codes for CASSLDRTMDEQFF.

The rearrangement uses TRBV11-2 and TRBJ1-3; no reliable D call. Per germline, CDR1 SGHAT and CDR2 FQNNGV. Trimming removed 3 bases at V and 4 bases at J, with 10 bases between. The CDR3 is 14 residues long. This chain's CDR3 is CASSFKVGGNTIYF. Here the CDR3 DNA reads TGTGCCAGCAGCTTTAAGGTCGGCGGAAACACCATATATTTT.

This chain links TRBV9 with TRBJ2-1, with a tentative D call TRBD1 (5 bases). Trimming took 3 bases from V and 16 from J, leaving 23 bases between them. The germline V gene encodes CDR1 SGDLS and CDR2 YYNGEE. The CDR3 runs 14 residues. This CDR3 reads CASSEGPGLAFRFF. In DNA form, the CDR3 reads TGTGCCAGCAGCGAGGGGCCGGGCCTCGCTTTTAGATTCTTC.

The rearrangement joins TRBV5-1 to TRBJ2-2; a possible D gene is TRBD1 (5 bases). V was trimmed by 0 bases and J by 1 base, leaving 10 bases between them. Germline-derived CDR1 and CDR2 are SGHRS and YFSETQ. This CDR3 has 16 residues. DNA of the CDR3: TGCGCCAGCAGCTTGGCAAGGACACTGAACACCGGGGAGCTGTTTTTT. Protein sequence: CASSLARTLNTGELFF.

The chain couples TRBV5-6 to TRBJ2-5; D possibly uses TRBD1 or TRBD2 (7 bases each). Per germline, CDR1 SGHDT and CDR2 YYEEEE. V was trimmed by 0 bases and J by 5 bases, leaving 11 bases between them. The length of the CDR3 is 14 residues. The CDR3 DNA sequence: TGTGCCAGCAGCTTGGCAGGGGGGGAGGAGACCCAGTACTTC. This translates into CASSLAGGEETQYF.

This clone occurred a few times. The V and J genes are TRBV5-5 and TRBJ1-4; 9 nucleotides line up with TRBD1. The germline gives CDR1 SGHKS, CDR2 YYEKEE (reference sequence). V dropped 3 bases and J dropped 5; count of bases not matched to a gene: 8. The CDR3 runs 16 residues. The CDR3 sequence is CASSWDPGTGNEKLFF. The DNA of the CDR3 is TGTGCCAGCAGCTGGGACCCCGGGACAGGGAATGAAAAACTGTTTTTT.

The V gene is TRBV6-1, the J gene TRBJ2-1; unclear D gene. Germline V lookup: CDR1 MNHNS, CDR2 SASEGT. Deletions cut 1 base from V and 16 bases from J, with 23 bases between. The CDR3 is 15 residues long. The DNA of the CDR3 is TGTGCCAGCAGTGAAGTAAACCCCTTTGGTGGTTCTAGTTTCTTC. Translation: CASSEVNPFGGSSFF.

The V gene is TRBV21-1, the J gene TRBJ1-6; the D segment call TRBD1 is taken from the table without a DNA check. TRBV21-1 is given as a pseudogene. CDR3 length: 12 residues. CDR3 amino acids: CASPLQVWDLHF. CDR3 nucleotide sequence: TGTGCCAGCCCGTTACAGGTCTGGGACCTCCACTTT.

The chain couples TRBV7-2 to TRBJ2-3; D is perhaps TRBD1 or TRBD2 (5 bases each). Trimming left V 0 bases short and J 14 bases short, with 15 bases between. Germline CDR1 and CDR2: SGHTA and FQGNSA. The CDR3 has 13 amino acids. The CDR3 DNA follows: TGTGCCAGCAGCTTAGCCGGGGCCCCTAGTCCGTATTTT. Protein sequence: CASSLAGAPSPYF.

This clone was counted a few times. The chain couples TRBV5-6 to TRBJ2-1; TRBD2 is a possible D gene (6 bases). V lost 0 bases and J lost 13, with 14 bases in between. The CDR3 is 13 amino acids. Germline V gene data show CDR1 as SGHDT and CDR2 as YYEEEE. The CDR3 DNA follows: TGTGCCAGCAGCTTGGCCTTAACGGGGGAACAGTTCTTC. Amino acids: CASSLALTGEQFF.

The J gene is TRBJ2-5, the V gene TRBV29-1, with 9 bases identical to TRBD2. Trimming at V came to 1 base and at J to 4 bases, leaving 7 bases not matched to a gene. Germline lookup yields CDR1 SQVTM and CDR2 ANQGSEA. CDR3 length: 15 amino acids. The CDR3 region has the DNA TGCAGCGTTGAAGGGCGGGGGGGCCCCGGAGAGACCCAGTACTTC. Translation gives CSVEGRGGPGETQYF.

The chain is built from TRBV30 and TRBJ2-5; tentatively, D is TRBD2 (6 bases). Germline CDR1 and CDR2: GTSNPN and SVGIG (reference sequence). The CDR3 is 16 residues long. V was cut by 0 bases and J by 1 base, with 15 bases left in between. CDR3 protein: CAWSVLWGERQETQYF. The CDR3 bases are TGTGCCTGGAGTGTACTTTGGGGGGAACGCCAAGAGACCCAGTACTTC.

V is TRBV4-1 and J is TRBJ1-1; D not certain. Trimming took off 3 bases at V and 1 base at J, with 12 bases between the two ends. In germline, CDR1 is MGHRA, CDR2 YSYEKL. There are 15 residues in the CDR3. The CDR3 bases are TGCGCCAGCAGCCATCTCCTCGGTTGGAACACTGAAGCTTTCTTT. Encoded protein: CASSHLLGWNTEAFF.

The rearrangement links TRBV19 to TRBJ2-5; 9 bases map to TRBD1. CDR3 length: 15 residues. Trimming took 4 bases from V and 2 from J; bases not matched to a gene: 5. Germline V gives CDR1 LNHDA, CDR2 SQIVND (reference sequence). The CDR3: CASSNLGQGQETQYF. The DNA of the CDR3 is TGTGCCAGTAGTAATCTGGGACAGGGTCAAGAGACCCAGTACTTC.

V gene TRBV9 combines with J gene TRBJ1-1; D is unresolved. Germline CDR1 reads SGDLS; CDR2 reads YYNGEE. Trimming pared 0 bases from V and 6 bases from J, leaving 12 bases between. The CDR3 covers 14 residues. Here the CDR3 reads CASSVAGQDAEAFF. As DNA, the CDR3 is TGTGCCAGCAGCGTAGCTGGGCAGGACGCTGAAGCTTTCTTT.

This chain joins TRBV9 and TRBJ2-7, with TRBD1 as a possible D gene (5 bases). The V gene lost 0 bases and the J gene lost 6 bases, with 10 bases spanning the gap. Germline loops: CDR1 SGDLS, CDR2 YYNGEE. This CDR3 comprises 13 residues. The CDR3 protein is CASSVAARGEQYF. The CDR3 nucleotides are TGTGCCAGCAGCGTAGCAGCAAGGGGCGAGCAGTACTTC.

The CDR3 loop reads CASRSGVNEQFF. In nucleotides, the CDR3 is TGTGCCAGCAGGAGCGGGGTCAATGAGCAGTTCTTC. This chain links TRBV11-2 with TRBJ2-1, with TRBD2 matching over 7 bases. Germline-derived CDR1 and CDR2 are SGHAT and FQNNGV. J lost 6 bases, V lost 6 bases, and 2 bases had no gene match. There are 12 residues in the CDR3.